The sequence of this T cell receptor (beta chain) was determined in a study of shared clonotypes between healthy human individuals. Sequenced by immunoSEQ multiplex PCR; TCRdb stores in-frame clones only, minus some. The sample includes almost 750,000 clones, 55% to 80% of them seen just once. Trimming cost V 1 base and J 1 base, with 14 bases left between them. Germline V gene data show CDR1 as SGHRS and CDR2 as YFSETQ. The CDR3 spans 16 residues. The chain uses TRBV5-1 and TRBJ1-1; D call uncertain. Input material: memory CD4+ T cells sorted from blood. Subset defined: CD45RA-negative fraction. The sequence was collected from a woman in her thirties in good health. The CDR3 spells CASSLYGGTANTEAFF. CDR3 in DNA: TGCGCCAGCAGCTTGTACGGAGGAACAGCGAACACTGAAGCTTTCTTT.